These 25 T cell receptor beta chains came from one sample sequenced in a study of technical replicates of blood from several donors. Using immunoSEQ multiplex PCR, the repertoire was profiled, and TCRdb retains in-frame clones only, with some absent. In the table there are 65,000 to 95,000 clones, around 94% of which are singletons. The sequenced material came from T cells isolated from PBMCs. The receptor source for this set is a human donor in good health.

The chain is built from TRBV2 and TRBJ2-7; perhaps TRBD1 as D (5 bases). Looked up from germline, CDR1 is SNHLY and CDR2 is FYNNEI. The CDR3 has 14 amino acids. The V end lost 2 bases, the J end lost 5 bases, and 13 bases lay between the germline ends. The CDR3 coding sequence is TGTGCCAGCAGTGAACCATTAAAAGGGGACGAGCAGTACTTC. Translating gives CASSEPLKGDEQYF.

The rearrangement joins TRBV27 to TRBJ1-5; 10 nucleotides line up with TRBD1. Germline trimming cut 5 bases from V and 4 bases from J; bases unmatched to any gene: 5. In germline, CDR1 is MNHEY, CDR2 SMNVEV (reference sequence). The CDR3 consists of 15 residues. The CDR3: CASSPTGGANQPQHF. The CDR3 DNA is TGTGCCAGCAGTCCGACAGGGGGCGCGAATCAGCCCCAGCATTTT.

This clone was seen just once. The chain joins TRBV19 to TRBJ2-5; perhaps TRBD1 as D (5 bases). This CDR3 contains 14 residues. V gave up 7 bases and J gave up 2 bases, with 14 bases separating them. Germline V gene sequence: CDR1 LNHDA, CDR2 SQIVND (reference sequence). This chain's CDR3 is CASIDGAKQETQYF. CDR3 nucleotides: TGTGCCAGTATCGATGGGGCTAAACAAGAGACCCAGTACTTC.

The V gene is TRBV5-4, the J gene TRBJ2-5, with D possibly matching TRBD2 (6 bases). There are 15 residues in the CDR3. The V end lost 0 bases, the J end lost 5 bases, and 14 bases lay between the germline ends. Germline CDR1 and CDR2: SGHNT and YYREEE (reference sequence). The CDR3 DNA sequence: TGTGCCAGCAGCTTGGAATCAGCGGGTATGGAGACCCAGTACTTC. The encoded protein is CASSLESAGMETQYF.

This chain connects TRBV27 to TRBJ2-1; 8 positions match TRBD2. The CDR3 is made up of 15 amino acids. Trimming removed 6 bases from V and 4 bases from J; junction bases left unmatched: 8. Looked up from germline, CDR1 is MNHEY and CDR2 is SMNVEV (reference sequence). This CDR3 reads CASRTKRERYNEQFF. Written as DNA, the CDR3 is TGTGCCAGCAGGACTAAGCGGGAGAGGTACAATGAGCAGTTCTTC.

The chain links TRBV4-3 to TRBJ2-4, with a weak D call TRBD2 (5 bases). Germline V gene lookup returns CDR1 LGHNA and CDR2 YSLEER. The CDR3 totals 14 residues. Deletions cut 1 base from V and 6 bases from J, with 10 bases between. This CDR3 is CASSQALGVNIQYF. CDR3 in DNA: TGCGCCAGCAGCCAAGCCCTCGGGGTAAACATTCAGTACTTC.

This sequence joins TRBV7-9 and TRBJ2-7, with 7 positions matching TRBD1. The CDR3 contains 14 residues. V shed 6 bases, J shed 2 bases, and the junction held 7 bases outside the gene matches. The germline V gene encodes CDR1 SEHNR and CDR2 FQNEAQ (reference sequence). The CDR3 DNA sequence: TGTGCCAGCAGGTCGGGACAGAACCCCTACGAGCAGTACTTC. Its protein product is CASRSGQNPYEQYF.

The chain employs TRBV15 and TRBJ2-1; the D gene is possibly TRBD2 (6 bases). The CDR3 extends over 16 amino acids. V lost 4 bases and J 5 bases, leaving 18 bases between the germline ends. Germline CDR1 LNHNV, CDR2 YYDKDF (reference sequence). CDR3 sequence reads: CATSTKRSGHNNEQFF. The CDR3 DNA reads as TGTGCCACCAGCACAAAGCGAAGCGGGCATAACAATGAGCAGTTCTTC.

The chain has TRBV9 and TRBJ2-3, with D hard to call. Per the germline V gene, CDR1 is SGDLS and CDR2 is YYNGEE. This CDR3 comprises 11 residues. The V end lost 4 bases, the J end lost 6 bases, and 6 bases lay between the germline ends. The CDR3, as DNA: TGTGCCAGCAGCTCCGCGGATACGCAGTATTTT. It yields the protein CASSSADTQYF.

The V gene is TRBV4-1, the J gene TRBJ1-5, with D perhaps TRBD1 (5 bases). Trimming pared 3 bases from V and 4 bases from J, leaving 10 bases between. CDR1 and CDR2 from the germline V gene are MGHRA and YSYEKL. The CDR3 length is 14 residues. The CDR3 loop reads CASSHSGLNQPQHF. As DNA, the CDR3 is TGCGCCAGCAGCCATTCAGGGTTGAATCAGCCCCAGCATTTT.

The chain is built from TRBV6-1 and TRBJ2-1, with TRBD2 matching over 11 bases. There are 15 residues in the CDR3. The V gene end was trimmed by 7 bases and the J gene end by 10 bases; junction bases not matched to a gene: 12. Germline-derived CDR1 and CDR2 are MNHNS and SASEGT. CDR3 protein: CASILTSGRTGEQFF. CDR3 DNA: TGTGCCAGCATTCTAACTAGCGGGAGAACGGGAGAGCAGTTCTTC.

The chain has TRBV30 and TRBJ2-2; D is possibly TRBD1 (6 bases). The CDR3 has 13 amino acids. Germline loops: CDR1 GTSNPN, CDR2 SVGIG (reference sequence). V was cut by 3 bases and J by 1 base, with 6 bases left in between. This CDR3 is CAWRGQNTGELFF. The CDR3 DNA follows: TGTGCCTGGAGGGGACAGAACACCGGGGAGCTGTTTTTT.

The V and J genes are TRBV10-3 and TRBJ2-1; 11 nucleotides align to TRBD2. This CDR3 is built from 13 residues. The V gene end was trimmed by 10 bases and the J gene end by 5 bases; junction bases not matched to a gene: 4. Germline-derived CDR1 and CDR2 are ENHRY and SYGVKD. The CDR3 protein is CATNSGRDNEQFF. The CDR3 DNA reads TGTGCCACGAATAGCGGGAGGGACAATGAGCAGTTCTTC.

This chain connects TRBV4-1 to TRBJ1-2, with 7 bases aligning to TRBD1. Trimming at V came to 3 bases and at J to 7 bases, leaving 8 bases not matched to a gene. The CDR3 is made up of 14 amino acids. Per germline, CDR1 MGHRA and CDR2 YSYEKL. The CDR3 sequence: CASSHNRGSSGYTF. As DNA, the CDR3 is TGCGCCAGCAGCCACAACAGGGGTTCCAGTGGCTACACCTTC.

The rearrangement links TRBV10-2 to TRBJ2-1; TRBD2 aligns across 10 bases. Germline loops: CDR1 WSHSY, CDR2 SAAADI. V shed 2 bases, J shed 6 bases, and the junction held 1 base outside the gene matches. This CDR3 region has 14 residues. CDR3 nucleotide sequence: TGCGCCAGCAGTGAGGGACTAGCGGTCAATGAGCAGTTCTTC. This translates into CASSEGLAVNEQFF.

The chain employs TRBV7-2 and TRBJ2-7, with 7 bases fitting TRBD2. Germline values: CDR1 SGHTA, CDR2 FQGNSA. The trim removed 6 bases at V and 4 bases at J, leaving 15 bases unmatched. The CDR3 contains 16 residues. The CDR3 nucleotides read TGTGCCAGCAGTCTCGGGGCGGGAGTCCTCCGGTACGAGCAGTACTTC. It translates to CASSLGAGVLRYEQYF.

The chain joins TRBV18 to TRBJ1-1; a weak D match, TRBD1 (5 bases). Germline values: CDR1 KGHSH, CDR2 LQKENI. Between the trimmed V and J ends, which lost 5 bases and 5 bases, there was a span of 15 bases. The CDR3 runs to 14 residues. Here the CDR3 DNA reads TGTGCCAGCTCATTAACGACAGAAATAACTGAAGCTTTCTTT. Translation: CASSLTTEITEAFF.

The CDR3, as DNA: TGTGCCAGCAGTTCTAACACTGAAGCTTTCTTT. As protein: CASSSNTEAFF. V is TRBV28 and J is TRBJ1-1; D unresolved. V lost 4 bases and J lost 2, with 2 bases in between. This CDR3 contains 11 residues. Per the germline V gene, CDR1 is MDHEN and CDR2 is SYDVKM.

The V gene is TRBV28, the J gene TRBJ2-1; 10 bases map to TRBD2. This CDR3 has 14 residues. Germline V lookup: CDR1 MDHEN, CDR2 SYDVKM. Germline trimming cut 6 bases from V and 10 bases from J; bases unmatched to any gene: 9. CDR3 loop: CASSLAGVLSEQFF. The CDR3 coding sequence is TGTGCCAGCAGCCTAGCGGGAGTTCTAAGCGAGCAGTTCTTC.

The chain joins TRBV6-1 to TRBJ2-7; 8 nucleotides agree with TRBD1. This CDR3 is built from 14 residues. The V and J ends lost 4 bases and 0 bases, in that order; junction bases with no gene match: 2. CDR1 MNHNS and CDR2 SASEGT come from the germline V gene. The DNA of the CDR3 is TGTGCCAGCAGTGGGACAGGGCACTCCTACGAGCAGTACTTC. This encodes CASSGTGHSYEQYF.

This clone came up a few times. The chain employs TRBV6-6 and TRBJ1-2; the match to TRBD1 covers 7 bases. CDR3 length: 15 residues. CDR1 is MNHNY, CDR2 SVGAGI, per germline (reference sequence). V dropped 1 base and J dropped 6; count of bases not matched to a gene: 8. As DNA, the CDR3 is TGTGCCAGCAGTTACTTGACAGGGACGGTGCATGGCTACACCTTC. It specifies CASSYLTGTVHGYTF.

This chain connects TRBV2 to TRBJ1-5; possible D gene TRBD1, 6 bases. Germline CDR1 reads SNHLY; CDR2 reads FYNNEI. This CDR3 spans 13 amino acids. Trimming took off 6 bases at V and 5 bases at J, with 11 bases between the two ends. The CDR3 bases are TGTGCCAGCAGGGGACACGAACATCAGCCCCAGCATTTT. Translating it yields CASRGHEHQPQHF.

This chain links TRBV6-1 with TRBJ1-2, with D maybe TRBD1 (6 bases). The CDR3 is 15 residues long. CDR1 and CDR2 (germline): MNHNS, SASEGT. V lost 5 bases, J lost 5 bases, and 18 bases lay in between. The CDR3 region is CASSTERQAAYGYTF. DNA for the CDR3: TGTGCCAGCAGTACAGAAAGACAGGCTGCATATGGCTACACCTTC.

The V and J genes are TRBV6-4 and TRBJ2-1, with 10 bases matching TRBD2. CDR1 and CDR2 (germline): MRHNA, SNTAGT. The J segment lost 4 bases and the V segment lost 8 bases, leaving 11 bases of the junction unmatched. This CDR3 contains 16 residues. In nucleotides, the CDR3 is TGTGCCAGCCGACCTTCCGGGACTAGCGAATACAATGAGCAGTTCTTC. Translated: CASRPSGTSEYNEQFF.

This chain connects TRBV28 to TRBJ2-3; 13 bases fit TRBD2. The CDR3 consists of 17 residues. After removal of 0 bases from V and 1 base from J, the junction contained 1 base not matched to a gene. Germline loops: CDR1 MDHEN, CDR2 SYDVKM. The CDR3 sequence: CASSLWGTSGGTDTQYF. DNA for the CDR3: TGTGCCAGCAGTTTATGGGGGACTAGCGGGGGCACAGATACGCAGTATTTT.